Reported below is one T cell receptor beta chain. This record belongs to a study of early T cells in non-severe SARS-CoV-2 infection. As for the study in general: Whole-blood bulk RNA, unsorted, was sequenced, and chains were unpaired.

TCRdb re-called the 5' RACE reads with MiXCR, one entry per CDR3 protein. The sample includes roughly 60,000 distinct CDR3 sequences, around 12% of them seen just once. Germline assignment: CDR1 SGDLS and CDR2 YYNGEE. The CDR3 covers 15 residues. The V gene lost 0 bases and the J gene lost 0 bases, with 4 bases spanning the gap. The rearrangement links TRBV9 to TRBJ2-6, with no clear D. This sequence originates from an adult who was a healthcare worker with PCR-confirmed SARS-CoV-2 infection or an uninfected control (not recorded which). The sample consisted of whole blood. CDR3 region: CASSVGDSGANVLTF. The CDR3 DNA sequence: TGTGCCAGCAGCGTAGGGGACTCTGGGGCCAACGTCCTGACTTTC.